The rows below give T cell receptor beta chains drawn from one sample of a study of shared clonotypes between healthy human individuals. The assay was immunoSEQ multiplex PCR, and TCRdb's table has in-frame clones only and misses some. Counted here are hundreds of thousands of clones, about 96% occurring once; the ten biggest clones make up 0.11%. Material: naive CD8+ T cells sorted from blood. The receptors were gathered from a woman between 25 and 40 years old in good health. CDR3s include the opening cysteine and the closing phenylalanine or tryptophan. A D gene is named only where the DNA matches it firmly. The size entry is marked missing in some rows and otherwise reads once, few, many or a size class.

j_call: TRBJ2-5
clone_size: -
d_call: -
v_call: TRBV28
cdr3_nt: TGTGCCAGCAGCCCGGGCTTCTGGCGAGAGACCCAGTACTTC
cdr3_aa: CASSPGFWRETQYF

j_call: TRBJ1-3
clone_size: once
d_call: -
v_call: TRBV5-1
cdr3_nt: TGCGCCAGCAGCTTGGGCACAAAGGTCTCTGGAAACACCATATATTTT
cdr3_aa: CASSLGTKVSGNTIYF

j_call: TRBJ1-3
clone_size: -
d_call: -
v_call: TRBV9
cdr3_nt: TGTGCCAGCAGCGCCTCTGGAAACACCATATATTTT
cdr3_aa: CASSASGNTIYF

j_call: TRBJ2-1
clone_size: -
d_call: -
v_call: TRBV2
cdr3_nt: TGTGCCAGCAGGAGGGACGCCCGCAATGAGCAGTTCTTC
cdr3_aa: CASRRDARNEQFF

j_call: TRBJ2-1
clone_size: -
d_call: -
v_call: TRBV13
cdr3_nt: TGTGCCAGCAGCATGCGACTGGGAGGTGGGGCAGACAATGAGCAGTTCTTC
cdr3_aa: CASSMRLGGGADNEQFF

j_call: TRBJ1-1
clone_size: -
d_call: -
v_call: TRBV28
cdr3_nt: TGTGCCAGCAGTTCCCCTGAGGTGGGGGTTTTAAGGGACACTGAAGCTTTCTTT
cdr3_aa: CASSSPEVGVLRDTEAFF

j_call: TRBJ2-7
clone_size: once
d_call: -
v_call: TRBV27
cdr3_nt: TGTGCCAGCAGCCCCGGATCCTCCTACGAGCAGTACTTC
cdr3_aa: CASSPGSSYEQYF

j_call: TRBJ2-1
clone_size: -
d_call: TRBD2
v_call: TRBV4-2
cdr3_nt: TGTGCCAGCAGCCAAGTGTGGGAGGGATTGGATGAGCAGTTCTTC
cdr3_aa: CASSQVWEGLDEQFF

j_call: TRBJ1-1
clone_size: -
d_call: -
v_call: TRBV7-9
cdr3_nt: TGTGCCAGCAGGACCATAACGAACACTGAAGCTTTCTTT
cdr3_aa: CASRTITNTEAFF

j_call: TRBJ2-2
clone_size: -
d_call: -
v_call: TRBV9
cdr3_nt: TGTGCCAGCAGCTTCCGACAGGCTCCCGGGGAGCTGTTTTTT
cdr3_aa: CASSFRQAPGELFF

j_call: TRBJ2-7
clone_size: -
d_call: TRBD1
v_call: TRBV5-1
cdr3_nt: TGCGCCAGCAGCTTGGCCAGACAGGGGGACGAGCAGTACTTC
cdr3_aa: CASSLARQGDEQYF

j_call: TRBJ2-1
clone_size: -
d_call: TRBD1
v_call: TRBV28
cdr3_nt: TGTGCCACCCGGACAGGACGAAATAATGAGCAGTTCTTC
cdr3_aa: CATRTGRNNEQFF

j_call: TRBJ2-7
clone_size: -
d_call: TRBD2
v_call: TRBV4-2
cdr3_nt: TGTGCCAGCAGCCAAGAGACAGGGGGCCTAGCGGGAGGGTCCTACGAGCAGTACTTC
cdr3_aa: CASSQETGGLAGGSYEQYF

j_call: TRBJ2-2
clone_size: -
d_call: -
v_call: TRBV7-9
cdr3_nt: TGTGCCAGCAGCTTAGTGGAGCTGTTTTTT
cdr3_aa: CASSLVELFF

j_call: TRBJ2-1
clone_size: -
d_call: -
v_call: TRBV7-7
cdr3_nt: TGTGCCAGCAGCCTAGGAACGGGGTACAATGAGCAGTTCTTC
cdr3_aa: CASSLGTGYNEQFF